Below are 7 T cell receptor beta chains sequenced from a single sample in a study of human T cells and chemical hapten exposure. Each CDR3 protein gets one entry after TCRdb re-called the RACE reads with MiXCR. The table lists around 250,000 distinct CDR3 sequences, around 9.3% of them singletons. Time point described: pre-sensitization, week 0. The sample's treatment: therapeutic diphenylcyclopropenone sensitization with weekly scalp DPC. The starting material was whole blood, obtained in connection with sensitization to the hapten diphenylcyclopropenone (DPC). These receptors were obtained from a woman in her 40s with alopecia areata. Some clones in this sample may be carry-over from other donors' samples.

The genes are TRBV7-3 and TRBJ2-3; 7 nucleotides agree with TRBD2. There are 14 residues in the CDR3. Germline CDR1 and CDR2: SGHTA and FQGTGA. J was trimmed by 11 bases and V by 2 bases; bases with no gene match: 10. CDR3 sequence: CASSLGREYDGQYF. The CDR3 coding sequence is TGTGCCAGCAGCTTAGGGCGGGAGTATGATGGGCAGTATTTT.

This clonotype was counted only a few times. This chain uses TRBV29-1 with TRBJ1-1; TRBD1 might be the D (5 bases). Trimming removed 4 bases from V and 1 base from J, with 13 bases in between. Germline V CDR1 and CDR2: SQVTM, ANQGSEA. CDR3 size: 14 residues. CDR3 DNA sequence: TGCAGCGTTGGGGAAGGGGCAAGGAACACTGAAGCTTTCTTT. This gives the protein CSVGEGARNTEAFF.

This clonotype has a handful of counts. The chain uses TRBV28 and TRBJ1-4; 9 bases line up with TRBD1. J gave up 8 bases and V 6 bases, and 7 bases lay outside the gene matches. The CDR3 runs 14 residues. Germline lookup yields CDR1 MDHEN and CDR2 SYDVKM. CDR3 in DNA: TGTGCCAGCAGGGAGGACAGGGGACTGGAAAAACTGTTTTTT. It codes for CASREDRGLEKLFF.

This clonotype was counted between two and nine times. The chain carries TRBV4-1 and TRBJ2-7, with 7 bases that match TRBD1. Losses at the gene ends were 4 bases for V and 3 bases for J; bases not matched to a gene: 3. CDR1 is MGHRA, CDR2 YSYEKL, per germline. The CDR3 has 13 residues. CDR3: CASSPGTVYEQYF. In DNA, the CDR3 is TGCGCCAGCAGCCCGGGGACAGTCTACGAGCAGTACTTC.

This clonotype was counted a few times. The gene calls are TRBV7-2 and TRBJ1-5; tentative D call: TRBD1 (6 bases). Germline CDR1 SGHTA, CDR2 FQGNSA. This CDR3 contains 14 residues. The ends were cut back, 6 bases at V and 2 bases at J, with 11 bases in the middle. CDR3 DNA: TGTGCCAGCAGAAAAGGGGGGGGCAATCAGCCCCAGCATTTT. Protein: CASRKGGGNQPQHF.

The CDR3 coding sequence is TGTGCCAGCAGCCCAGACCGCCGAAATGAGCAGTTCTTC. It codes for CASSPDRRNEQFF. The chain has TRBV7-2 and TRBJ2-1, with unresolved D. V gave up 5 bases and J gave up 7 bases, with 12 bases separating them. The CDR3 is 13 residues long. CDR1 and CDR2 (germline): SGHTA, FQGNSA.

This clonotype was seen more than once but under ten times. V gene TRBV12-3 or TRBV12-4 combines with J gene TRBJ2-2; 7 bases line up with TRBD2. V was clipped by 6 bases and J by 4 bases; unmatched bases: 11. The CDR3 is made up of 16 amino acids. CDR3 residues: CASRPASGGFTGELFF. In DNA, the CDR3 is TGTGCCAGCAGACCAGCTAGCGGAGGCTTCACCGGGGAGCTGTTTTTT.